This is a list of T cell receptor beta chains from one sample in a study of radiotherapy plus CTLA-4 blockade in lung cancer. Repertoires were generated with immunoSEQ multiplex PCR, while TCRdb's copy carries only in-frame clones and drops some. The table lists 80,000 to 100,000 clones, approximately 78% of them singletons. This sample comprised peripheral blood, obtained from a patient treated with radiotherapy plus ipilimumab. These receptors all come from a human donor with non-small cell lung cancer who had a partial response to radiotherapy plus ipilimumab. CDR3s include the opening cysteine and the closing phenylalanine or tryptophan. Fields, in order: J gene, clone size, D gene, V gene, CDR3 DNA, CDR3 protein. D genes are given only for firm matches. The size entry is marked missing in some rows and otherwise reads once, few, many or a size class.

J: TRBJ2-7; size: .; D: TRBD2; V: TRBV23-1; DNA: TGCGCCAGCAACCAAGCGGGAGGGCCCTACGAGCAGTACTTC; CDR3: CASNQAGGPYEQYF
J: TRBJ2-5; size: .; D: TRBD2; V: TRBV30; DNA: TGTGCCTGGAAAAATAGCGGGAGGGCCTGGGGGACCCAGTACTTC; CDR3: CAWKNSGRAWGTQYF
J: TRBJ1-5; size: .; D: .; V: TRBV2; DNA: TGTGCCAGCAGTGGACAGTATAGCAATCAGCCCCAGCATTTT; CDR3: CASSGQYSNQPQHF
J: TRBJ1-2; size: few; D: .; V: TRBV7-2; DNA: TGTGCCAGCAGCTTCGACAAGGCAAGCAACTATGGCTACACCTTC; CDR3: CASSFDKASNYGYTF
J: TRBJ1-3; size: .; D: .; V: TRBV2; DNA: TGTGCCAGCCGGGGGGGGTATCGAAACACCATATATTTT; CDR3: CASRGGYRNTIYF
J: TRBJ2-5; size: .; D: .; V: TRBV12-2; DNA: TGTGCAAGTCGCCCAGAGGGACTAGCGGGAGAGACCCAGTACTTC; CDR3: CASRPEGLAGETQYF
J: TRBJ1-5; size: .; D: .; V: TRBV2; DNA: TGTGCCAGCAGTGCGGGGAGAAATAGCAATCAGCCCCAGCATTTT; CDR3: CASSAGRNSNQPQHF
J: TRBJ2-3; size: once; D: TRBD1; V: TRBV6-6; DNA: TGTGCCAGCAGTTACCTGACAGGGGGGACAGATACGCAGTATTTT; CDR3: CASSYLTGGTDTQYF
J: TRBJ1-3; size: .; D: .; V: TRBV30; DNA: TGTGCCTGGAGCGCCACAGGGTCCGGAAACACCATATATTTT; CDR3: CAWSATGSGNTIYF
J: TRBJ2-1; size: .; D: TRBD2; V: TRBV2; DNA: TGTGCCAGCAGTTTCGGACTAGTCTCCTACAATGAGCAGTTCTTC; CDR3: CASSFGLVSYNEQFF
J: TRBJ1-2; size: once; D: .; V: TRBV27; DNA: TGTGCCAGCAGTTTAGGGGCTATCGGTGGCTACACCTTC; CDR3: CASSLGAIGGYTF
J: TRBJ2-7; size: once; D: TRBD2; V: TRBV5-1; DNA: TGCGCCAGCAGCCCGGGACTAGCGGGAGGATACGAGCAGTACTTC; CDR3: CASSPGLAGGYEQYF
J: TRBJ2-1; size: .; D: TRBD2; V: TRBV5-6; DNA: TGTGCCAGCACGGCGGCGGGAGGATACAATGAGCAGTTCTTC; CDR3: CASTAAGGYNEQFF
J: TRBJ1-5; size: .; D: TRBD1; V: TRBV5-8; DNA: TGTGCCAGCAGCTACGACAGGGGCAGCAATCAGCCCCAGCATTTT; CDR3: CASSYDRGSNQPQHF
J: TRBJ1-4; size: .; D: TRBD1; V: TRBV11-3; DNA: TGTGCCAGCAGCTTCCCGAACAGGGGAAATGAAAAACTGTTTTTT; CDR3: CASSFPNRGNEKLFF
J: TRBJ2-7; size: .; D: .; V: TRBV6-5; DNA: TGTGCCAGCAGTTACTCTTCAGCGTACTCCTACGAGCAGTACTTC; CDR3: CASSYSSAYSYEQYF
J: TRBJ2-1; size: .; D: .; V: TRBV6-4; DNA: TGTGCCAGCAGTGACTCGGGACAAGGGCAGGAGCAGTTCTTC; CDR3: CASSDSGQGQEQFF
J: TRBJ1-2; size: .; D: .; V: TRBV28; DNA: TGTGCCAGCAGTTTCGAGGACTATGGCTACACCTTC; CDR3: CASSFEDYGYTF
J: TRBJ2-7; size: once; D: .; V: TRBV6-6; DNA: TGTGCCAGCAGCCCATCCGGGACATCTTCCTACGAGCAGTACTTC; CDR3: CASSPSGTSSYEQYF
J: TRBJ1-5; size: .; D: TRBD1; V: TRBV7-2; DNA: TGTGCCAGCAGCACACAGGGGGCTGGCAATCAGCCCCAGCATTTT; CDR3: CASSTQGAGNQPQHF
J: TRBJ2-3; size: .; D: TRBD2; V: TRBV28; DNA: TGTGCCAGCAGTTTTCGCGGGAGCGGCACAGATACGCAGTATTTT; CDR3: CASSFRGSGTDTQYF
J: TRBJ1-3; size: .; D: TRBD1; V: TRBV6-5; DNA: TGTGCCAGCAGGCCGGGACAGAGAAACACCATATATTTT; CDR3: CASRPGQRNTIYF
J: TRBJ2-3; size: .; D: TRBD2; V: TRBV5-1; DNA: TGCGCCAGCACCGTAGCGGGAGGGTTCACAGATACGCAGTATTTT; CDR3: CASTVAGGFTDTQYF
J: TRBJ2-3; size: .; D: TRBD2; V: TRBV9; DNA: TGTGCCAGCAGCGAGGGGACTAGCAGAAGCACAGATACGCAGTATTTT; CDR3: CASSEGTSRSTDTQYF
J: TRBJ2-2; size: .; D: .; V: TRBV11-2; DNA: TGTGCCAGCAGATTGGACACCTACACCGGGGAGCTGTTTTTT; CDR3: CASRLDTYTGELFF
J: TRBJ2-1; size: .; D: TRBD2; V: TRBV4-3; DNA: TGCGCCAGCAGCCAAGAGGGTCTAGCGGGTAACAATGAGCAGTTCTTC; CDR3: CASSQEGLAGNNEQFF
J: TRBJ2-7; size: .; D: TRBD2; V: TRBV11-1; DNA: TGTGCCAGCAGCACCCGGACTAGCGGGAGAGTTGGGCAGTACTTC; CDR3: CASSTRTSGRVGQYF
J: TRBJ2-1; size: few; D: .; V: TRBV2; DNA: TGTGCCAGCAGGGGGGGTTTAAGTGAGCAGTTCTTC; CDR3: CASRGGLSEQFF
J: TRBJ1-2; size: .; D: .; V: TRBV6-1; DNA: TGTGCCACCATGAAGCCAGGGCCGTCGGCCTACACCTTC; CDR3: CATMKPGPSAYTF
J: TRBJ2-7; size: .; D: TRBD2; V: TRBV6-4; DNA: TGTGCCAGCAGGCCCCATAGCGGGAAGTGCTACGAGCAGTACTTC; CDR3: CASRPHSGKCYEQYF
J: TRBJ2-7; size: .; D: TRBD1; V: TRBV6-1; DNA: TGTGCCAGCAGTGCCAGACAGGGAGTGGGATACGAGCAGTACTTC; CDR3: CASSARQGVGYEQYF
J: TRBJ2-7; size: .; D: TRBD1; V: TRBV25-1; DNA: TGTGCCAGCAGTGATTCCGGGACAGGGTCCCTAGGGTACGAGCAGTACTTC; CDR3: CASSDSGTGSLGYEQYF
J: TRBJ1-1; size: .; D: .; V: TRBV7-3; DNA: TGTGCCAGCAGCGCATCAGGGGCGGCGAACACTGAAGCTTTCTTT; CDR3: CASSASGAANTEAFF
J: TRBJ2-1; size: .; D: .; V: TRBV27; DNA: TGTGCCAGCTCTCTTACCAGTGCATTGAATGAGCAGTTCTTC; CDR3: CASSLTSALNEQFF
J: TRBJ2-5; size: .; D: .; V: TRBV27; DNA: TGTGCCAGCGCCCTTACAGCCACCCCGACCCAGTACTTC; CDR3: CASALTATPTQYF
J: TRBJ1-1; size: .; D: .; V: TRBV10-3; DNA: TGTGCCATCATGGGGACTGCGAACACTGAAGCTTTCTTT; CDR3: CAIMGTANTEAFF
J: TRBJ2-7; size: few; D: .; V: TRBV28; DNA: TGTGCCGGGTCTGGGGGCGCGGTACCCATTCCGTACTTC; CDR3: CAGSGGAVPIPYF
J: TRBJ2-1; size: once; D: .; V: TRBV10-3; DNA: TGTGCCATCAGTGAGTCGGGGAGTCACAATGAGCAGTTCTTC; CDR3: CAISESGSHNEQFF
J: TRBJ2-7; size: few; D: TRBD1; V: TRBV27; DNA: TGTGCCAGCAACACAAACAGGGGCCACGAGCAGTACTTC; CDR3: CASNTNRGHEQYF
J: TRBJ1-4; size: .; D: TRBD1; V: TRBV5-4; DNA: TGTGCCAGCAGCTTGGTGGGACAGGGGAATGAAAAACTGTTTTTT; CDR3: CASSLVGQGNEKLFF
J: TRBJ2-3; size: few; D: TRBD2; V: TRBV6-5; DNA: TGTGCCACCAATAGCGGGAGGGCCCGTGATACGCAGTATTTT; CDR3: CATNSGRARDTQYF